This T cell receptor (beta chain) was retrieved from a study of blood T cell repertoires in COVID-19. Study details: Resolution of symptoms, clearance, or two negative PCRs was present in recovered Cohort 3 donors. The United States, Italy and Spain were the sources of the acute and convalescent COVID-19 samples.

Recruits, aged roughly 18 to 90 years, lived in 25 or so US areas. Each participant's cohort was designated according to participant-reported clinical history. Profiled with immunoSEQ multiplex PCR; TCRdb holds only in-frame clones, not every one. There are about 400,000 clones in the sample; roughly 86% occur only once, and about 2.1% lies in the top ten. The germline gives CDR1 SGDLS, CDR2 YYNGEE. V was clipped by 3 bases and J by 0 bases, with 10 bases between them. The CDR3 has 15 amino acids. The TCR sequence derives from a man between 40 and 49 years old in a cohort exposed to, infected with or recovered from COVID-19 (not recorded which). The V call is TRBV9, the J call TRBJ2-1; D gene unclear. Source material: PBMCs or T cells enriched from blood (not recorded which). CDR3 amino acids: CASSGTLSSYNEQFF. The CDR3 DNA is TGTGCCAGCAGCGGAACTCTAAGCTCCTACAATGAGCAGTTCTTC.